This TCR beta chain was observed in a study of T cell responses to AZD1222 COVID-19 vaccine. The assay was immunoSEQ multiplex PCR, and TCRdb's table has in-frame clones only and misses some. The sample has under 150,000 clones; roughly 92% are singletons. The CDR3 runs to 11 residues. V was clipped by 6 bases and J by 1 base, with 4 bases between them. Germline lookup yields CDR1 MDHEN and CDR2 SYDVKM. To note about this clone: Its antigen remains unidentified.

The study's findings and limits: Only 5 or 6 individuals given AZD1222 were seropositive at baseline.

This clonotype originated in an adult who received the AZD1222 COVID-19 vaccine. The chain links TRBV28 to TRBJ2-7, with D uncertain. Here the sequenced sample was peripheral blood, taken 28 days after the second AZD1222 dose. CDR3 sequence (DNA): TGTGCCAGCAGCTGGTCCTACGAGCAGTACTTC. Translating it yields CASSWSYEQYF.